One TCR beta chain is described in this entry. It was by 5'RACE template switching with UMIs that TCR beta cDNA was made. Reprocessing the 5' RACE reads, TCRdb reports a single entry for every CDR3 protein and omits DNA. The sample is made up of almost 450,000 distinct CDR3 sequences, and the top ten hold roughly 8% of it. CDR3 size: 12 residues. This sample was included in a study of T cells expressing NK-cell markers. Input material: blood T cells: a sorted CD56 or NKG2C T cell subset, CD4+ or CD8+ T cells, or bulk PBMC T cells (not recorded which). The source is a woman between 18 and 70 years old in good health. This rearrangement joins TRBV12-3 or TRBV12-4 to TRBJ2-1; TCRdb's assignment of TRBD2 cannot be checked, as there is no DNA. The CDR3 region is CASSGRPPEQFF.